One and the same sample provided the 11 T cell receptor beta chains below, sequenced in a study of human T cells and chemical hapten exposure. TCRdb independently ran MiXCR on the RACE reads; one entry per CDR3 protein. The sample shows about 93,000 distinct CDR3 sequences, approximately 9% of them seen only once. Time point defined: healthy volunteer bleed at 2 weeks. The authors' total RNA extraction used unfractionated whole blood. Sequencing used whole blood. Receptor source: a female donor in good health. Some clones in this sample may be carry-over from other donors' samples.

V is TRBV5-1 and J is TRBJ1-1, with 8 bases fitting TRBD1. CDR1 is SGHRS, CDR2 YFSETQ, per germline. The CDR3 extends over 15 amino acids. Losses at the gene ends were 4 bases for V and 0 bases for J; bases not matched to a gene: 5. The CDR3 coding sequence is TGCGCCAGCAGCCCATGGACAGGGATGAACACTGAAGCTTTCTTT. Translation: CASSPWTGMNTEAFF. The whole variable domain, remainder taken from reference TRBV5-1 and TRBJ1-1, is KAGVTQTPRYLIKTRGQQVTLSCSPISGHRSVSWYQQTPGQGLQFLFEYFSETQRNKGNFPGRFSGRQFSNSRSEMNVSTLELGDSALYLCASSPWTGMNTEAFFGQGTRLTVV.

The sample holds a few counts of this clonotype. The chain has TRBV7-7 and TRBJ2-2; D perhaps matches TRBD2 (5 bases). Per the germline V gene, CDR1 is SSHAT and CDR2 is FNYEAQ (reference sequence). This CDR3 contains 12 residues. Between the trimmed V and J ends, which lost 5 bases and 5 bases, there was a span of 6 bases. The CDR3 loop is CASSRGTGELFF. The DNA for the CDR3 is TGTGCCAGCAGCCGGGGTACCGGGGAGCTGTTTTTT.

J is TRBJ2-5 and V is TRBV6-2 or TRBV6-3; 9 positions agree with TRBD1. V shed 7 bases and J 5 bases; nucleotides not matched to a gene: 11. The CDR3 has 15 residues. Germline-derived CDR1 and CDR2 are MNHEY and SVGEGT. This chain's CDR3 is CASNPGQGDWETQYF. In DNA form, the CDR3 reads TGTGCCAGCAATCCGGGACAGGGAGATTGGGAGACCCAGTACTTC.

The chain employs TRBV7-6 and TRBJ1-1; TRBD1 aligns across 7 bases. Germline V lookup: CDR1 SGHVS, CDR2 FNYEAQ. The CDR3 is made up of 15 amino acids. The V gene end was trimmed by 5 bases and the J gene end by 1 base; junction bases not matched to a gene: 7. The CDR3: CASSARQGENTEAFF. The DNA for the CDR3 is TGTGCCAGCAGCGCGCGACAGGGAGAGAACACTGAAGCTTTCTTT.

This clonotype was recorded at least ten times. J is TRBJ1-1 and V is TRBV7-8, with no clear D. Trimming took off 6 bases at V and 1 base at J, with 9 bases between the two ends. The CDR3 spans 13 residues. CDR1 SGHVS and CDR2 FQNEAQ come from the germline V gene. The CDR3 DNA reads TGTGCCAGCAGTTCGGACTGGAACACTGAAGCTTTCTTT. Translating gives CASSSDWNTEAFF.

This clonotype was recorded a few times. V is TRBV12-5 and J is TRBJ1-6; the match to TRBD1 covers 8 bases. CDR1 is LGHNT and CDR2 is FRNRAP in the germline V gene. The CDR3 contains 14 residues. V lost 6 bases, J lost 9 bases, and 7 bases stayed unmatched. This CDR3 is CASGLGQGGSPLHF. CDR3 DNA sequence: TGTGCTAGTGGCCTCGGACAGGGAGGTTCACCCCTCCACTTT. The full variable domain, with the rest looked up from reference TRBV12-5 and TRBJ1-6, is DARVTQTPRHKVTEMGQEVTMRCQPILGHNTVFWYRQTMMQGLELLAYFRNRAPLDDSGMPKDRFSAEMPDATLATLKIQPSEPRDSAVYFCASGLGQGGSPLHFGNGTRLTVT.

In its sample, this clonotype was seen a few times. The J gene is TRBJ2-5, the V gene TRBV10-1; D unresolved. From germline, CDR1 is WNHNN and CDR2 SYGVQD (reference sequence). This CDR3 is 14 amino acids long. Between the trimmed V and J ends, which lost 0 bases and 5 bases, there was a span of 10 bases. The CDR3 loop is CASSESMARETQYF. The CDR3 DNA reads TGCGCCAGCAGTGAGTCGATGGCCAGGGAGACCCAGTACTTC.

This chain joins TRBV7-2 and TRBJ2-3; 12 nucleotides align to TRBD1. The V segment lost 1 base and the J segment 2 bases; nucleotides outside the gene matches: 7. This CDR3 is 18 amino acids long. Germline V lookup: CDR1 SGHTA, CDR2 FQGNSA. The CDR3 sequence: CASSLEGTGGLYTDTQYF. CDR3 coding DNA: TGTGCCAGCAGCTTAGAAGGGACAGGGGGCCTCTACACAGATACGCAGTATTTT. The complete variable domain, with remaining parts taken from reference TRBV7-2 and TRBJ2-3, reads GAGVSQSPSNKVTEKGKDVELRCDPISGHTALYWYRQSLGQGLEFLIYFQGNSAPDKSGLPSDRFSAERTGGSVSTLTIQRTQQEDSAVYLCASSLEGTGGLYTDTQYFGPGTRLTVL.

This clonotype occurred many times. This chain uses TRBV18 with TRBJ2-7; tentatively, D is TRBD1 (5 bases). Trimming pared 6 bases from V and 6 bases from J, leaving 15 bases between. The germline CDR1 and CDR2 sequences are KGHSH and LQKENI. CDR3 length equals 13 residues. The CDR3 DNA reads TGTGCCAGCTCTCCCGAACAGGACCGCGAGCAGTACTTC. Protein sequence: CASSPEQDREQYF.

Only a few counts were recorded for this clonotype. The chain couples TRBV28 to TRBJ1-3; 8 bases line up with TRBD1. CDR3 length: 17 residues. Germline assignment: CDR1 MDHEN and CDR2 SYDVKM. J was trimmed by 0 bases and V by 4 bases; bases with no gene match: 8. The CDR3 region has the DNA TGTGCCAGCAGTTCTACTTACAGGGGGATCTCTGGAAACACCATATATTTT. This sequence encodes CASSSTYRGISGNTIYF. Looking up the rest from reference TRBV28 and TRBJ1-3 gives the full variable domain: DVKVTQSSRYLVKRTGEKVFLECVQDMDHENMFWYRQDPGLGLRLIYFSYDVKMKEKGDIPEGYSVSREKKERFSLILESASTNQTSMYLCASSSTYRGISGNTIYFGEGSWLTVV.

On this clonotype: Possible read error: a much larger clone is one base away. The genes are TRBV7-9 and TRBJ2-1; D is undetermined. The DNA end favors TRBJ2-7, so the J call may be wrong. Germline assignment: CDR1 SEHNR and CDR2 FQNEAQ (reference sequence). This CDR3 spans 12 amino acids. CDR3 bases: TGTGCCAGCAGCTTAATATACAATGAGCAGTACTTC. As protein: CASSLIYNEQYF.